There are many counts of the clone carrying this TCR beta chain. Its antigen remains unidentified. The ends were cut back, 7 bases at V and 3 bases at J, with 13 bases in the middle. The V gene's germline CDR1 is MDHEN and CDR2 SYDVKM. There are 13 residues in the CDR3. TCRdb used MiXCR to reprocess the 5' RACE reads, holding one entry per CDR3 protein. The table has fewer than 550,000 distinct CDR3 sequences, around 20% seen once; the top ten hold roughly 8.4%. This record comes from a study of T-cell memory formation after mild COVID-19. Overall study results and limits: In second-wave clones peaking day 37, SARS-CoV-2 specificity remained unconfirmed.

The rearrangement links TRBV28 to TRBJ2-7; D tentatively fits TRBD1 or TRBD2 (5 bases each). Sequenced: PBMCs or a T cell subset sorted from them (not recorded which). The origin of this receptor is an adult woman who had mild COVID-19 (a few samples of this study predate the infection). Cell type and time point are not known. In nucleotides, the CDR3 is TGTGCCAGCACCCATGGGACGTTCTACGAGCAGTACTTC. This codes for CASTHGTFYEQYF.